Below, one T cell receptor beta chain is given with its context. This clone was counted many times. Its specific antigen is unknown. No per-base quality is available; no much larger clone lies one base away. The CDR3 has 16 amino acids, counting the end cysteine and phenylalanine. The sequence is cut down to CDR3 DNA, 48 bases in frame from base 1. V was cut back by 5 bases and J by 5 bases, leaving a gap of 18 bases between them. The germline V gene supplies CDR1 SGHAT and CDR2 FQNNGV. This sample was included in a study of shared clonotypes between healthy human individuals (dated by TCRdb to about 2020). Describing the broader study: The cohort included three men and two women between 18 and 49 years of age. Blood TCR repertoires of about five healthy adults were deeply sequenced to estimate repertoire size and the extent of clonotype sharing between individuals. Per donor, leukapheresis produced somewhere between about 0.94 and 9.5 billion PBMCs. Different laboratories and diverse techniques were used to prepare libraries and sequence TCR repertoires, to increase sequencing depth and limit assay-specific biases. For each donor, CD4 naive and CD4 memory were each run on three plates, CD8 naive on two plates, and CD8 memory on one plate. Study-wide findings and limitations: Rarefaction of sorted-subset datasets indicated incomplete sequencing despite the large sequencing depth. Compared with non-shared clonotypes, the clonotypes found in all four sorted-subset donors had higher generation probabilities. Sharing across several donors was observed for 5% to 6.5% of naive CD4, over 3% of naive CD8, over 2% of memory CD4, and around 0.44% of memory CD8 clonotypes. Naive subsets generally had larger estimated clonotype richness than memory subsets did. The genetic and exposure-history diversity represented was limited by the small number of donors. Pairwise subsampling indicated that sequencing depth was expected to affect the degree of clonotype sharing among donors. Sampling was restricted to blood, and TCR repertoires in tissue are likely to differ from TCR repertoires in blood.

Donors were healthy HIV-negative adults with no recently reported acute infections or vaccinations. Only Caucasian adults living in Nashville, Tennessee, USA were represented among the donors. The CD8 memory samples were a combination of magnetically selected CD45RO+ cells and CCR7-negative CD45RA+ effector memory (TemRA) cells. Blood was collected by leukapheresis, and PBMCs were isolated by Ficoll-Histopaque density gradient centrifugation and then cryopreserved in liquid nitrogen vapor phase. Analytical flow cytometry was used to check the purity and quantity of every magnetically sorted T cell population. Genomic DNA was isolated from each sorted fraction and quantified by UV absorbance on a Nanodrop 2000c. TCR CDR3 regions were amplified from genomic DNA by multiplex PCR using the deep immunoSEQ assay. For each cell subset, the extracted genomic DNA was distributed evenly across all wells of several immunoSEQ 96-well plates, and each plate served as one replicate. For sorted subsets, approximately 190 ng of genomic DNA, equivalent to around 29,000 T cell genomes, went into each replicate PCR. Purified libraries were measured with a Qubit 3.0 fluorometer, size-checked on a Bioanalyzer 2100, and measured again with the KAPA Library Quantification kit. Every immunoSEQ 96-well plate was sequenced on a separate single-read 150-cycle Illumina NextSeq 550 flow cell. Per the original workflow: The immunoSEQ output contained only junctional sequences without quality scores, so filtering could not match that applied to full-length reads. To assign V/J genes and CDR3, sequences were annotated using PyIR, a Python wrapper for IgBLAST v1.9, with IMGT germline references. Any read was removed if the V/J assignment was weak (E-value above 1e-6), the CDR3 was missing, or the read contained stop codons, out-of-frame junctions, or ambiguous translated residues. V3J clonotypes were defined as sequences sharing the same inferred V gene, J gene, and CDR3 amino acid sequence. The percentage overlap between two repertoires was calculated by dividing the number of shared unique clonotypes by the size of the smaller repertoire. Three approaches were used to assess repertoire richness: RTK rarefaction, the Chao1 estimator, and Recon v2.1 estimates of unobserved clonotypes. For all TCRbeta clonotypes obtained by the gDNA method from a handful of donors, generation probabilities were computed with OLGA. In its TCRdb copy, this immuneACCESS table keeps in-frame sequences only and misses some clones. Where compared with another copy, unresolved V genes explain less than half of these, and the others have no known cause. V, J and clone size are taken as reported in that table, and D and trimming were inferred from the DNA itself. The sample includes around 120,000 clones, with about 72% observed a single time. The ten largest make up approximately 23% of the sample.

The rearrangement combines TRBV11-2 with TRBJ2-2; D gene: possibly TRBD2, on 6 matching bases. The receptor was isolated from a woman aged 25 to 45 in good health. The source material was memory CD8+ T cells sorted from blood. The sample's cell subset or site label is to be understood as: CD45RO+ cells pooled with CCR7-negative TemRA cells. The nucleotide sequence reads as follows: TGTGCCAGCAGCCCGCGACTAGTCGAAAGTACCGGGGAGCTGTTTTTT. This encodes CASSPRLVESTGELFF.